This TCR beta chain emerged from a study of blood T cells in healthy people across ages (dated by TCRdb to about 2015). Describing the broader study: In model experiments, template switching captured roughly one uniquely barcoded TCR beta cDNA molecule for every two T cells. Donors were grouped into four age groups: young (average approximately 15 years), middle-aged (about 40), aged (about 59) and long-lived (about 90). Donors of different ages were randomly distributed across sequencing lanes to avoid experimental bias. Using the same blood draw, the study looked at two additional independent replicas of 1 million unique cDNA reads for two donors, one aged 18 to 29 and the other aged 80 or older. Using deep sequencing normalized with unique cDNA molecular identifiers, the study measured how TCR beta repertoire diversity changes with age. Results and caveats for the whole study, not just this receptor: A strong correlation was found between observed TCR beta diversity and the percentage of naive T cells measured by flow cytometry. As age increased, observed TCR beta diversity per million T cells dropped in a roughly linear way, and a significant reduction was already evident by age about 40. Donor CMV infection status was unknown, potentially confounding age-related changes in expanded clonotypes. Estimates of total diversity from one million sequenced T cells were regarded as lower bounds and underestimates. Compared with the aged group, the long-lived group had more naive CD4+ T cells, fewer expanded clones and increased TCR diversity, suggesting age selection. Bulk unsorted PBMC profiling prevented conclusive comparison of naive and antigen-experienced compartments.

From its cysteine to its phenylalanine, the CDR3 spans 14 amino acids. Only the CDR3 portion is preserved as DNA: 42 bases, with reading frame beginning at the first base. The germline V gene (reference sequence) specifies MNHEY as CDR1 and SMNVEV as CDR2. Trimming removed 7 bases from V and 8 bases from J; the gene matches leave 6 bases unexplained. The donors were roughly 39 Caucasian individuals from Russia, aged 6 to 90 years, who were systemically healthy. Each donor gave ten milliliters of peripheral blood, collected into EDTA-treated Vacutainer tubes. Ficoll-Paque density-gradient centrifugation was used to isolate PBMCs, with at least 7 million per sample. Trizol reagent was used to extract total RNA from the PBMCs, yielding at least 5.5 micrograms per sample. For every donor, an aliquot of PBMCs went through flow cytometry to measure the percentages of naive CD45RAhigh/CD27high T cells. The library was prepared using 5' RACE. The run used an Illumina HiSeq 2500. A second PCR of about 7 to 12 cycles was performed with a sample-barcoded 5' primer and a J-beta primer mix. A template-switch 5' adaptor carrying 12 random nucleotides introduced a unique molecular identifier onto each TCR beta cDNA molecule. Each sample yielded at least 2.5 million CDR3-containing paired-end reads. All of the RNA was converted into first-strand cDNA using the Mint cDNA synthesis kit, with a TRBC-specific oligonucleotide serving as the primer. Following uracil-DNA glycosylase treatment, a first 18-cycle PCR with universal primers M1SS and BC2_uni_R was performed on all cDNA. Under the source paper's analysis protocol: Each sample was normalized by randomly selecting 1 million high-quality reads, each carrying a distinct molecular identifier. Instead of being binned into consensus sequences, reads with shared molecular identifiers were discarded. MiTCR, with a Q25 quality threshold and the strictest error-elimination algorithm, was used for CDR3 identification, clonotype clustering and error correction. A nonparametric unseen species model with Euler transformation was used to estimate a lower bound on total TCR beta diversity. Clones were called with MiXCR by TCRdb after fastp trimmed the public reads at Q25, and only in-frame beta chains were retained. Each entry is one CDR3 protein sequence, shown with its most common DNA and genes. These V and J calls originate from TCRdb's pipeline instead of the authors' own analysis. For this sample there are roughly 680,000 distinct CDR3 sequences; 52% appear just once. The ten largest clones capture approximately 12% of the sample.

Concerning this clonotype: The clone's antigen remains unknown. It has no much larger one-base neighbor in the sample; base qualities were not kept.

The sequence is built from TRBV27 and TRBJ2-1; 12 central bases correspond to TRBD2. The sequencing sample was made of blood. The TCR originated in a woman older than 75 in good health. The CDR3 protein: CASNELAGGYEQFF. The sequence in DNA is TGTGCCAGCAACGAACTAGCGGGGGGATATGAGCAGTTCTTC.